This section outlines one T cell receptor (beta chain) sequence together with its context. This clonotype was counted only a few times. It has no known antigen specificity. Qualities for individual bases were not recorded, and no much larger clone is one base off. Libraries were prepared through RT-PCR. Sequenced using an Illumina HiSeq 2500. TCRdb passed the public sequencing reads through fastp at Q25 and MiXCR, retaining productive beta sequences. CDR3 protein sequences are deduplicated, and each keeps its most common genes and DNA. Present in this sample are over 150,000 distinct CDR3 sequences, roughly an eighth of which were seen just once. The ten largest clonotypes hold roughly 26% of the sample. The data are from a study of response to subunit inactivated influenza vaccine (dated by TCRdb to about 2018). At the level of the whole study: The study used deep quantitative T cell receptor repertoire profiling to track responses to a trivalent subunit inactivated influenza vaccine.

The CDR3 runs 14 residues from the cysteine to the phenylalanine. The only DNA kept is the CDR3, 42 bases in frame from the first base. The CDR1 and CDR2 encoded by the germline V gene (reference sequence) are SEHNR and FQNEAQ. A distance of 10 bases separates the germline ends of V and J, which lose 1 base and 4 bases respectively. The research as a whole found: According to the authors, only a limited number of new T cells may be recruited by each seasonal influenza vaccination.

The source of this sequence is a man over 45 who received an inactivated influenza vaccine. Donor details come from another sample of the same person, matched by shared clones. The rearranged chain carries TRBV7-9 and TRBJ1-1; the D gene lacks a confident call. The sample was CD8+ T cells sorted from PBMCs, taken 4 to 6 days after vaccination. The CDR3 protein is CASSLEDWATEAFF. The bases are TGTGCCAGCAGCTTAGAAGATTGGGCCACTGAAGCTTTCTTT. The CDR3, completed at both ends by the reference TRBV7-9 and TRBJ1-1 genes, gives the full variable domain DTGVSQNPRHKITKRGQNVTFRCDPISEHNRLYWYRQTLGQGPEFLTYFQNEAQLEKSRLLSDRFSAERPKGSFSTLEIQRTEQGDSAMYLCASSLEDWATEAFFGQGTRLTVV.